The 30 T cell receptor beta chains below were found in one sample sequenced in a study of identifying expanded T cells in peripheral blood (dated by TCRdb to between 2018 and 2021). Library construction relied on the immunoSEQ multiplex PCR assay. TCRdb holds this immuneACCESS table with in-frame rearrangements only. Some clones are missing; in checked studies, unresolved V genes explain under half, and the rest has no known cause. The sample records approximately 79,000 clones, almost 90% of which are singletons. Clones ranked in the top ten supply more than 2.5% of the sample. The specimen sequenced was blood. These TCRs come from a person aged 18 to 75 in good health.

The chain joins TRBV13 to TRBJ2-7, with D perhaps matching TRBD2 (5 bases). Germline V gene sequence: CDR1 PRHDT, CDR2 FYEKMQ (reference sequence). V lost 6 bases, J lost 5 bases, and 17 bases lay in between. The CDR3 totals 14 residues. The DNA of the CDR3 is TGTGCCAGCAGGCGGGCAGCAACCCTGGACGAGCAGTACTTC. Its protein is CASRRAATLDEQYF.

The chain combines TRBV4-1 with TRBJ1-2; 7 bases match TRBD1. CDR1 and CDR2 from the germline V gene are MGHRA and YSYEKL. This CDR3 comprises 16 residues. Unmatched junction bases numbered 10, after V lost 0 bases and J lost 6 bases. The CDR3 DNA reads as TGCGCCAGCAGCCAAGACATGGCAGGGGGAAGTGATGGCTACACCTTC. Translation gives CASSQDMAGGSDGYTF.

The chain has TRBV19 and TRBJ1-5, with D unresolved. This CDR3 has 13 residues. Looked up from germline, CDR1 is LNHDA and CDR2 is SQIVND (reference sequence). V was clipped by 0 bases and J by 5 bases, with 5 bases between them. The CDR3, as DNA: TGTGCCAGTAGTATAGACGAGGATCAGCCCCAGCATTTT. As protein: CASSIDEDQPQHF.

This chain links TRBV6-1 with TRBJ1-6; D possibly corresponds to TRBD1 (5 bases). Trimming pared 3 bases from V and 6 bases from J, leaving 6 bases between. This CDR3 region has 13 residues. The germline V gene encodes CDR1 MNHNS and CDR2 SASEGT. In DNA, the CDR3 is TGTGCCAGCAGTGAGGGGCGTAATTCACCCCTCCACTTT. Amino acid sequence: CASSEGRNSPLHF.

The chain combines TRBV7-2 with TRBJ1-3, with D tentatively TRBD1 (5 bases). Trimming took off 3 bases at V and 0 bases at J, with 12 bases between the two ends. The germline V gene has CDR1 SGHTA and CDR2 FQGNSA. The CDR3 loop spans 16 amino acids. In nucleotides, the CDR3 is TGTGCCAGCAGCTTTGTTCCAGGGATCTCTGGAAACACCATATATTTT. It codes for CASSFVPGISGNTIYF.

The chain links TRBV7-3 to TRBJ2-2; unclear D gene. The CDR3 loop spans 11 amino acids. Germline CDR1 SGHTA, CDR2 FQGTGA. Trimming left V 6 bases short and J 6 bases short, with 5 bases between. The chain's CDR3 is CASSQSGELFF. In DNA form, the CDR3 reads TGTGCCAGCAGTCAGTCCGGGGAGCTGTTTTTT.

The chain combines TRBV28 with TRBJ1-2; D gene unclear. CDR3 length: 12 residues. Trimming stripped 1 base from V and 4 bases from J, with 4 bases between. In germline, CDR1 is MDHEN, CDR2 SYDVKM. CDR3 DNA: TGTGCCAGCAGTTTATACCTCTATGGCTACACCTTC. Translated: CASSLYLYGYTF.

This clone appeared a single time. This sequence joins TRBV4-1 and TRBJ1-4; D is uncertain. CDR1 is MGHRA, CDR2 YSYEKL, per germline. V lost 8 bases, J lost 8 bases, and 12 bases lay in between. The CDR3 spans 12 residues. This CDR3 is CASSEAAEKLFF. DNA of the CDR3: TGCGCCAGCTCGGAGGCCGCCGAAAAACTGTTTTTT.

The V call is TRBV20-1, the J call TRBJ2-5, with no clear D. Germline-derived CDR1 and CDR2 are DFQATT and SNEGSKA (reference sequence). This CDR3 has 11 amino acids. V was cut by 0 bases and J by 4 bases, with 3 bases left in between. The CDR3 spells CSARDLETQYF. The CDR3 DNA sequence: TGCAGTGCTAGAGATTTAGAGACCCAGTACTTC.

The V gene is TRBV18, the J gene TRBJ1-5; D is perhaps TRBD1 (6 bases). The ends were cut back, 3 bases at V and 3 bases at J, with 15 bases in the middle. The CDR3 extends over 16 amino acids. Germline CDR1 KGHSH, CDR2 LQKENI. The CDR3 DNA follows: TGTGCCAGCTCACCGGTCGGGGGGGCGGTCAATCAGCCCCAGCATTTT. The encoded protein is CASSPVGGAVNQPQHF.

V and J are TRBV5-1 and TRBJ1-4; D unresolved. CDR3 length: 12 residues. Germline CDR1 and CDR2: SGHRS and YFSETQ. V lost 4 bases, J lost 12 bases, and 13 bases lay in between. The CDR3 DNA follows: TGCGCCAGCAGCCCGGAGGAGGGAGAACTGTTTTTT. Translated, it gives CASSPEEGELFF.

The V gene is TRBV5-6, the J gene TRBJ1-1; D remains unclear. This CDR3 is 14 amino acids long. Germline CDR1 reads SGHDT; CDR2 reads YYEEEE. V was pared by 6 bases and J by 0 bases, with 12 bases between. CDR3 residues: CASIPQGLNTEAFF. CDR3 bases: TGTGCCAGCATACCCCAAGGGCTGAACACTGAAGCTTTCTTT. Variable domain in full (rest from reference TRBV5-6 and TRBJ1-1): DAGVTQSPTHLIKTRGQQVTLRCSPKSGHDTVSWYQQALGQGPQFIFQYYEEEERQRGNFPDRFSGHQFPNYSSELNVNALLLGDSALYLCASIPQGLNTEAFFGQGTRLTVV.

The chain employs TRBV5-5 and TRBJ2-7; D might be TRBD1 or TRBD2, each matching 6 bases. Trimming took 4 bases from V and 8 from J, leaving 22 bases between them. CDR3 length equals 15 residues. CDR1 is SGHKS, CDR2 YYEKEE, per germline (reference sequence). CDR3: CASSRPGDTGWKQYF. CDR3 coding DNA: TGTGCCAGCAGCCGGCCGGGGGACACCGGGTGGAAGCAGTACTTC.

Written as DNA, the CDR3 is TGTGCCAGTAGTTGGGGGAATAGGGGCAATGAGCAGTTCTTC. Protein product: CASSWGNRGNEQFF. The chain links TRBV19 to TRBJ2-1; D tentatively reads TRBD1 or TRBD2 (5 bases each). In germline, CDR1 is LNHDA, CDR2 SQIVND (reference sequence). CDR3 size: 14 residues. The germline V and J ends were trimmed by 5 bases and 6 bases, with 14 bases remaining between them. Using reference TRBV19 and TRBJ2-1 for the parts outside the CDR3, the full variable domain is DGGITQSPKYLFRKEGQNVTLSCEQNLNHDAMYWYRQDPGQGLRLIYYSQIVNDFQKGDIAEGYSVSREKKESFPLTVTSAQKNPTAFYLCASSWGNRGNEQFFGPGTRLTVL.

The chain joins TRBV6-4 to TRBJ2-3, with D perhaps matching TRBD1 (7 bases). The germline V gene encodes CDR1 MRHNA and CDR2 SNTAGT. Trimming removed 0 bases at V and 4 bases at J, with 14 bases between. CDR3 length: 16 amino acids. CDR3 nucleotides: TGTGCCAGCAGTGACTCTACGGGAGACAGGGCAGATACGCAGTATTTT. It translates to CASSDSTGDRADTQYF.

This rearrangement joins TRBV10-3 to TRBJ2-1; 7 positions agree with TRBD2. V was clipped by 4 bases and J by 7 bases; unmatched bases: 7. CDR1 and CDR2 (germline): ENHRY, SYGVKD. The CDR3 is 14 residues long. In DNA form, the CDR3 reads TGTGCCATCAGTGCTGGGGGGGACCTTAATGAGCAGTTCTTC. This sequence encodes CAISAGGDLNEQFF.

This clone has just one count. The chain couples TRBV6-5 to TRBJ2-7; D possibly corresponds to TRBD1 (5 bases). Germline CDR1 reads MNHEY; CDR2 reads SVGAGI. Trimming removed 2 bases from V and 2 bases from J, with 13 bases in between. The CDR3 contains 15 residues. CDR3 bases: TGTGCCAGCAGTTACCGGCGGACAACACCCTACGAGCAGTACTTC. Translated, it gives CASSYRRTTPYEQYF.

Here the CDR3 reads CASSPALHYEQYF. The CDR3, as DNA: TGTGCCAGCAGTCCTGCGCTACACTACGAGCAGTACTTC. The chain has TRBV27 and TRBJ2-7; D not certain. V lost 5 bases and J lost 3, with 11 bases in between. Germline values: CDR1 MNHEY, CDR2 SMNVEV (reference sequence). The CDR3 is 13 residues long.

The chain joins TRBV28 to TRBJ1-2, with D perhaps matching TRBD1 (5 bases). Between the trimmed V and J ends, which lost 6 bases and 2 bases, there was a span of 16 bases. Germline assignment: CDR1 MDHEN and CDR2 SYDVKM. This CDR3 region has 15 residues. CDR3 in DNA: TGTGCCAGCAGCACTAGACAGCCCGTGAACTATGGCTACACCTTC. Translated: CASSTRQPVNYGYTF.

This clone was seen only once. V and J are TRBV6-5 and TRBJ1-5, with 7 bases identical to TRBD1. Germline lookup yields CDR1 MNHEY and CDR2 SVGAGI. The CDR3 runs to 14 residues. The V gene end was trimmed by 7 bases and the J gene end by 3 bases; junction bases not matched to a gene: 6. The CDR3 reads CASTPTGNNQPQHF. CDR3 DNA sequence: TGTGCCAGCACCCCGACAGGGAACAATCAGCCCCAGCATTTT.

This chain connects TRBV7-3 to TRBJ2-7, with TRBD2 matching 8 bases. CDR3 length equals 15 residues. Germline CDR1 is SGHTA and CDR2 is FQGTGA. The J segment lost 3 bases and the V segment lost 3 bases, leaving 7 bases of the junction unmatched. CDR3 loop: CASSLESGRGYEQYF. CDR3 DNA sequence: TGTGCCAGCAGCTTGGAGAGCGGGAGAGGCTACGAGCAGTACTTC.

This chain links TRBV10-2 with TRBJ2-7; D not certain. The CDR3 sequence is 14 residues long. Between the trimmed V and J ends, which lost 8 bases and 2 bases, there was a span of 16 bases. Germline CDR1 is WSHSY and CDR2 is SAAADI. The CDR3 here is CASRAELYTYEQYF. In DNA form, the CDR3 reads TGCGCCAGCCGGGCGGAACTATACACCTACGAGCAGTACTTC.

This sequence joins TRBV5-4 and TRBJ2-5, with 11 bases fitting TRBD1. CDR1 and CDR2 (germline): SGHNT, YYREEE (reference sequence). The CDR3 sequence is 13 residues long. V shed 10 bases and J 3 bases; nucleotides not matched to a gene: 5. CDR3 nucleotide sequence: TGTGCCGCAGGACAGGGGGCGAAAGAGACCCAGTACTTC. It is translated as CAAGQGAKETQYF. Drawing the rest from reference TRBV5-4 and TRBJ2-5, the complete variable domain is ETGVTQSPTHLIKTRGQQVTLRCSSQSGHNTVSWYQQALGQGPQFIFQYYREEENGRGNFPPRFSGLQFPNYSSELNVNALELDDSALYLCAAGQGAKETQYFGPGTRLLVL.

The rearrangement links TRBV6-5 to TRBJ2-1; 12 nucleotides agree with TRBD2. Germline assignment: CDR1 MNHEY and CDR2 SVGAGI. J gave up 6 bases and V 5 bases, and 5 bases lay outside the gene matches. The CDR3 extends over 15 amino acids. The CDR3 reads CASSLAGGRGNEQFF. CDR3 DNA sequence: TGTGCCAGCAGTCTAGCGGGAGGGCGGGGCAATGAGCAGTTCTTC.

This rearrangement joins TRBV30 to TRBJ1-5; D might be TRBD1 (6 bases). Trimming took 2 bases from V and 7 from J, leaving 15 bases between them. CDR3 size: 14 residues. Germline assignment: CDR1 GTSNPN and CDR2 SVGIG (reference sequence). CDR3 coding DNA: TGTGCCTGGAGTAAGGGGGGTTATCTACAGCCCCAGCATTTT. Translation: CAWSKGGYLQPQHF.

This chain connects TRBV29-1 to TRBJ1-2, with D perhaps TRBD1 (5 bases). Germline assignment: CDR1 SQVTM and CDR2 ANQGSEA. The CDR3 is 12 amino acids. Trimming removed 7 bases from V and 8 bases from J, with 17 bases in between. Written as DNA, the CDR3 is TGCAGCGGGTGGGCCGGGGCGCACGGCTACACCTTC. It specifies CSGWAGAHGYTF. Full variable domain (missing parts from reference TRBV29-1 and TRBJ1-2): SAVISQKPSRDICQRGTSLTIQCQVDSQVTMMFWYRQQPGQSLTLIATANQGSEATYESGFVIDKFPISRPNLTFSTLTVSNMSPEDSSIYLCSGWAGAHGYTFGSGTRLTVV.

The V and J genes are TRBV12-5 and TRBJ2-7; possibly TRBD1 or TRBD2 for D (5 bases each). CDR3 length equals 17 residues. Per the germline V gene, CDR1 is LGHNT and CDR2 is FRNRAP. V lost 0 bases, J lost 2 bases, and 17 bases lay in between. The CDR3 here is CASGLVLGHPSTYEQYF. Here the CDR3 DNA reads TGTGCTAGTGGTTTGGTACTAGGACATCCCTCTACCTACGAGCAGTACTTC. The complete variable domain, with remaining parts taken from reference TRBV12-5 and TRBJ2-7, reads DARVTQTPRHKVTEMGQEVTMRCQPILGHNTVFWYRQTMMQGLELLAYFRNRAPLDDSGMPKDRFSAEMPDATLATLKIQPSEPRDSAVYFCASGLVLGHPSTYEQYFGPGTRLTVT.

This chain links TRBV6-5 with TRBJ2-2, with no clear D. This CDR3 is 16 amino acids long. Deletions cut 2 bases from V and 1 base from J, with 11 bases between. The V gene's germline CDR1 is MNHEY and CDR2 SVGAGI. CDR3 DNA sequence: TGTGCCAGCAGTTACCAGCCCCACCTGAACACCGGGGAGCTGTTTTTT. This translates into CASSYQPHLNTGELFF.

The chain joins TRBV4-3 to TRBJ2-4; D assignment may be TRBD1 or TRBD2 (7 bases each). V gave up 0 bases and J gave up 8 bases, with 17 bases separating them. CDR1 LGHNA and CDR2 YSLEER come from the germline V gene. The CDR3 consists of 16 residues. For the CDR3, the DNA is TGCGCCAGCAGCCAAGAATGGGAGGGGGCGAGTTACATTCAGTACTTC. Amino acids: CASSQEWEGASYIQYF.

The rearrangement uses TRBV2 and TRBJ1-4; D is unresolved. The V end was cut by 5 bases, the J end by 8 bases, with 9 bases between. Germline assignment: CDR1 SNHLY and CDR2 FYNNEI. The CDR3 sequence is 12 residues long. In nucleotides, the CDR3 is TGTGCCAGCAGTCAGAGGAGGGAAAAACTGTTTTTT. Protein sequence: CASSQRREKLFF.